A selection of T cell receptor beta chains follows, all from one sample in a study of identical twins. TCRdb fed the 5' RACE reads into MiXCR, producing one record per CDR3 protein. The sample lists some 590,000 distinct CDR3 sequences; 9.5% to 10% were seen once. This same sample was also part of a study on yellow fever vaccine responses in identical twins.

Sequences were obtained from PBMCs. These receptors originate from a woman aged 18 to 35 in good health. Both conserved end residues are part of each CDR3. A D gene is named only where the DNA matches it firmly. Some rows mark clone size as missing; the rest say once, few, many or name a class of expanded clone.

clone size,J gene,V gene,D gene,CDR3 DNA,CDR3 protein
few,TRBJ2-7,TRBV5-1,TRBD1,TGCGCCAGCAGCTTGAAGGGGGCGGCTGGCGAGCAGTACTTC,CASSLKGAAGEQYF
few,TRBJ2-3,TRBV10-3,NA,TGTGCCATCACCCCAGGGGGAGGGGGGACAGATACGCAGTATTTT,CAITPGGGGTDTQYF
NA,TRBJ2-1,TRBV10-3,TRBD2,TGTGCCATCAGTGGCAGCGGGAGGGGTTTGGGTGAGCAGTTCTTC,CAISGSGRGLGEQFF
NA,TRBJ2-3,TRBV6-2/TRBV6-3,NA,TGTGCCAGCAGTTACGACCCAGTTAGCACAGATACGCAGTATTTT,CASSYDPVSTDTQYF
NA,TRBJ2-7,TRBV4-3,TRBD2,TGCGCCAGCAGCCATGGGGCTAGCGGGGCCTCCTACGAGCAGTACTTC,CASSHGASGASYEQYF
NA,TRBJ2-7,TRBV2,NA,TGTGCCAGCAGCGAGTCAGGGAACGAGCAGTACTTC,CASSESGNEQYF
NA,TRBJ2-3,TRBV4-2,TRBD2,TGTGCCAGCAGCCAAGATTATTGGAGCGGGAGTTATACAGATACGCAGTATTTT,CASSQDYWSGSYTDTQYF
many,TRBJ2-4,TRBV5-6,NA,TGTGCCAGCAGCTTAGAGGGATGGGGGCCCAAAAACATTCAGTACTTC,CASSLEGWGPKNIQYF
few,TRBJ1-2,TRBV6-1,NA,TGTGCCAGCTCTCTTACTCTGCAGGGCGGCGGCTACACCTTC,CASSLTLQGGGYTF
few,TRBJ2-4,TRBV6-2/TRBV6-3,TRBD1,TGTGCCAGCAGTTACGAGTTGGACAGGGAGGTCGACATTCAGTACTTC,CASSYELDREVDIQYF
many,TRBJ1-1,TRBV20-1,NA,TGCAGTGCTAGAGTTAGCCCTGAAGCTTTCTTT,CSARVSPEAFF
few,TRBJ2-1,TRBV11-2,NA,TGTGCCAGCAGCTCGTGGACAGCTTACAATGAGCAGTTCTTC,CASSSWTAYNEQFF
many,TRBJ2-1,TRBV11-2,TRBD2,TGTGCCAGCAGCTTAGAGGTAGCGGGGGGTCCGCAGTTCTTC,CASSLEVAGGPQFF
few,TRBJ2-5,TRBV7-2,NA,TGTGCCAGCAGACTTTCATCCTCAAAAGGAGAGACCCAGTACTTC,CASRLSSSKGETQYF
few,TRBJ1-4,TRBV12-2,NA,TGTGCAAGTCGCTTAGTCCTAGGAAGGACAACTAATGAAAAACTGTTTTTT,CASRLVLGRTTNEKLFF
many,TRBJ2-7,TRBV3-1,NA,TGTGCCAGCAGCCATTTCTCCTACGAGCAGTACTTC,CASSHFSYEQYF
many,TRBJ2-2,TRBV4-1,NA,TGCGCCAGCAGCCAACTATCTACGCAGCCCGGGGAGCTGTTTTTT,CASSQLSTQPGELFF
few,TRBJ2-7,TRBV11-1,NA,TGTGCCAGCAGCTTAATGAGGGGCACCTACGAGCAGTACTTC,CASSLMRGTYEQYF
many,TRBJ2-3,TRBV25-1,TRBD2,TGTGCCAGCAGTGAATCCCGGGACTACCGGGGCGGAGATTCTGATACGCAGTATTTT,CASSESRDYRGGDSDTQYF
many,TRBJ2-7,TRBV4-3,NA,TGCGCCAGCAGCCAAGCGGGACTGGCCTACGAGCAGTACTTC,CASSQAGLAYEQYF
few,TRBJ2-7,TRBV4-1,TRBD2,TGCGCCAGCAGCCCGGACCCCGGACTAGCTAACGAGCAGTACTTC,CASSPDPGLANEQYF
few,TRBJ2-2,TRBV11-2,NA,TGTGCCAGCAGCCCCTGGGGGGCCGGGGAGCTGTTTTTT,CASSPWGAGELFF
NA,TRBJ2-5,TRBV20-1,TRBD2,TGCAGTGCCCCAGACTTACTAGCGGGGGTTCAAGAGACCCAGTACTTC,CSAPDLLAGVQETQYF
few,TRBJ2-4,TRBV2,NA,TGTGCCAGCAAGGAGAGAGATAACATTCAGTACTTC,CASKERDNIQYF
few,TRBJ1-5,TRBV5-5,NA,TGTGCCAGCAGCTCGATGGAGACAGGATACAATCAGCCCCAGCATTTT,CASSSMETGYNQPQHF
NA,TRBJ2-1,TRBV4-2,TRBD2,TGTGCCAGCAGGGGGGCAGGGATAGTGAAGCGGGAGCTCGATGAGCAGTTCTTC,CASRGAGIVKRELDEQFF
many,TRBJ2-2,TRBV12-3/TRBV12-4,NA,TGTGCCAGCAAGGAAGGGACGGTGAACACCGGGGAGCTGTTTTTT,CASKEGTVNTGELFF
few,TRBJ1-2,TRBV30,NA,TGTGCCTGGAGCGCTGGGCCTCCCTACACCTTC,CAWSAGPPYTF
NA,TRBJ2-1,TRBV20-1,NA,TGCAGTGCCGATGAGGTTAGCGGACCAAGAGGCTACAATGAGCAGTTCTTC,CSADEVSGPRGYNEQFF
many,TRBJ2-1,TRBV29-1,NA,TGCAGCGTTGAAGGGAGGGGGGGCTCCTACAATGAGCAGTTCTTC,CSVEGRGGSYNEQFF
few,TRBJ1-1,TRBV7-9,NA,TGTGCCAGCAGAGAGGACAGTGGGGGGTTCACTGAAGCTTTCTTT,CASREDSGGFTEAFF
many,TRBJ2-2,TRBV12-3/TRBV12-4,NA,TGTGCCAGCAGTTCTTTTTTCGCCGGGGAGCTGTTTTTT,CASSSFFAGELFF
NA,TRBJ2-1,TRBV5-4,TRBD2,TGTGCCAGCAGCTTGGAGGGCGGGAGTTTCGACGAGCAGTTCTTC,CASSLEGGSFDEQFF
NA,TRBJ2-5,TRBV15,NA,TGTGCCACCAGCCTCGGGGCGGTCCAAGAGACCCAGTACTTC,CATSLGAVQETQYF
few,TRBJ2-2,TRBV7-2,TRBD1,TGTGCCAGCAGCCCACTCGACAGGGTTAACGGGGAGCTGTTTTTT,CASSPLDRVNGELFF
NA,TRBJ2-1,TRBV27,TRBD2,TGTGCCAGCAGCTTGATCGGGCCGGGGGGGAGAGGCTCCTACAATGAGCAGTTCTTC,CASSLIGPGGRGSYNEQFF
once,TRBJ2-7,TRBV18,TRBD1,TGTGCCAGCTCACCCTGGACAGGGAACGAGCAGTACTTC,CASSPWTGNEQYF
NA,TRBJ2-1,TRBV2,TRBD2,TGTGCCAGCCCAAGCGGGAGTACTGAGCAGTTCTTC,CASPSGSTEQFF
NA,TRBJ1-4,TRBV3-1,NA,TGTGCCAGCAGCCTCAGAGTGTTTAATGAAAAACTGTTTTTT,CASSLRVFNEKLFF
many,TRBJ1-5,TRBV28,NA,TGTGCCAGCAGTTTTGGGCGGAATCAGCCCCAGCATTTT,CASSFGRNQPQHF
few,TRBJ2-7,TRBV7-8,TRBD1,TGTGCCAGCAGCTCCGGGGACAGGGGTGCCGAGCAGTACTTC,CASSSGDRGAEQYF
NA,TRBJ2-7,TRBV7-2,TRBD2,TGTGCCAGCAGCTTGGGACTAGCGGGAACCTCCCTCTACGAGCAGTACTTC,CASSLGLAGTSLYEQYF
NA,TRBJ2-1,TRBV18,TRBD1,TGTGCCAGCTCACGGACTGCGACAGGGGGCGCGGGAGCTAACTACAATGAGCAGTTCTTC,CASSRTATGGAGANYNEQFF
NA,TRBJ2-7,TRBV9,NA,TGTGCCAGCAGCCGGGACCTAGCTGGTTACGAGCAGTACTTC,CASSRDLAGYEQYF
few,TRBJ2-4,TRBV20-1,NA,TGCAGTGCTATCAGGGACGAGGCCAAAAACATTCAGTACTTC,CSAIRDEAKNIQYF
few,TRBJ2-1,TRBV27,TRBD1,TGTGCCAGCAGAAGGGACAGGACCTACAATGAGCAGTTCTTC,CASRRDRTYNEQFF
NA,TRBJ2-5,TRBV7-2,NA,TGTGCCAGCAGCTTCATTCTTGGCCAAGAGACCCAGTACTTC,CASSFILGQETQYF
few,TRBJ1-5,TRBV7-8,NA,TGTGCCAGCAGCTTAAGAGCTATAAGGGACCCATATCAGCCCCAGCATTTT,CASSLRAIRDPYQPQHF
NA,TRBJ2-1,TRBV27,NA,TGTGCCAGCAGTTTATCTAACTCCTACAATGAGCAGTTCTTC,CASSLSNSYNEQFF
many,TRBJ1-6,TRBV3-1,NA,TGTGCCAGCAGCCAGGGGTCCACTAATTCACCCCTCCACTTT,CASSQGSTNSPLHF
many,TRBJ2-7,TRBV6-2/TRBV6-3,NA,TGTGCCAGCAGTTACGGGGGACACCTCTACGAGCAGTACTTC,CASSYGGHLYEQYF
many,TRBJ2-7,TRBV12-3/TRBV12-4,TRBD2,TGTGCCAGCAGTTTATCCCAAGGACTAGCGGGAGTATACGAGCAGTACTTC,CASSLSQGLAGVYEQYF
NA,TRBJ2-5,TRBV30,NA,TGTGCCTGGAGTGGTGGCAGCGGCATAGAGACCCAGTACTTC,CAWSGGSGIETQYF
many,TRBJ2-1,TRBV20-1,TRBD2,TGCAGTGCCCCAGATTCGACTAGCGGGGGGCCCAATGAGCAGTTCTTC,CSAPDSTSGGPNEQFF
few,TRBJ2-7,TRBV10-3,NA,TGTGCCATCAGTGAGTCGAATCCTAGCGCGTATAAGCAGTACTTC,CAISESNPSAYKQYF
few,TRBJ2-7,TRBV30,NA,TGTGCCTGGAGGGGACCGAGCTACGAGCAGTACTTC,CAWRGPSYEQYF
few,TRBJ2-7,TRBV11-2,TRBD2,TGTGCCAGCAGCCCACGCTTTGGACTAGCGGGAGTTCACCTGGTCGAGCAGTACTTC,CASSPRFGLAGVHLVEQYF
NA,TRBJ2-2,TRBV7-9,NA,TGTGCCAGCAGCTTAGCGCTAAGTTTGACCACCGGGGAGCTGTTTTTT,CASSLALSLTTGELFF
NA,TRBJ1-1,TRBV4-3,NA,TGCGCCAGCAGCCCCGGGGCCAGGGAAGGCACTGAAGCTTTCTTT,CASSPGAREGTEAFF